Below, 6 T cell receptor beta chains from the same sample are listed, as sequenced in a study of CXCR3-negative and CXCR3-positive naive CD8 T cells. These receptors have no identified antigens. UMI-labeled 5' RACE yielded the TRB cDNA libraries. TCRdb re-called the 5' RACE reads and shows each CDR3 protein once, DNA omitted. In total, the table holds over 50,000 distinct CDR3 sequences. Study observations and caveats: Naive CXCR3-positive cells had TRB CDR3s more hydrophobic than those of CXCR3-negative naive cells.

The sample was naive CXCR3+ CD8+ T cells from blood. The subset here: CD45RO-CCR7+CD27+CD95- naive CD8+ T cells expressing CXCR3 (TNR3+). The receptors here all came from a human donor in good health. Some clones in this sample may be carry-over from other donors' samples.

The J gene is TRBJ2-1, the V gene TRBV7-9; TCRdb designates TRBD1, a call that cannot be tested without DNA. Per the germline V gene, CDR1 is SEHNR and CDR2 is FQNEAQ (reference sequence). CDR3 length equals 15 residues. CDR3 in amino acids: CASSPPAGLVNEQFF.

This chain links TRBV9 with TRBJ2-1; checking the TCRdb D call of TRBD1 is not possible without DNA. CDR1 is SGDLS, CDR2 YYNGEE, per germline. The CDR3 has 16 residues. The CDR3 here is CASSVEAGGINNEQFF.

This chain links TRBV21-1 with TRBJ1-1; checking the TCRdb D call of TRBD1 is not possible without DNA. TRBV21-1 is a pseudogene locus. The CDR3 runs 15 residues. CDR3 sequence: CASTQGGKGDTEAFF.

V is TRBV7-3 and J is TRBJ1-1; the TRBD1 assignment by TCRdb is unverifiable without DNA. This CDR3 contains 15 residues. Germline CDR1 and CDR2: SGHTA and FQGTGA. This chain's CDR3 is CASSVTTSGYTEAFF.

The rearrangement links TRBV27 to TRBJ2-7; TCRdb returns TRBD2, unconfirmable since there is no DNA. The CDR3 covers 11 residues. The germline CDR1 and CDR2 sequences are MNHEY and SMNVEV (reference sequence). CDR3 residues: CASSDSGEQYF.

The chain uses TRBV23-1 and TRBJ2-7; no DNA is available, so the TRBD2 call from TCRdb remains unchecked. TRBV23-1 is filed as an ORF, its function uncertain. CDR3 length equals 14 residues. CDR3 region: CASSQYGPLGEQYF.